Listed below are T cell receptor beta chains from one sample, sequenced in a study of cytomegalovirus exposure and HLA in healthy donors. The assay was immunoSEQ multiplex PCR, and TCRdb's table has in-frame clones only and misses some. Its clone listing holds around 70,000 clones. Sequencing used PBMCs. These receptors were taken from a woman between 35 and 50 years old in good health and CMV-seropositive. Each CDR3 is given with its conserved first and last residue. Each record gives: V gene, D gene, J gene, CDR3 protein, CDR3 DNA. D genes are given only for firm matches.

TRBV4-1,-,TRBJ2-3,CASSQDRGTDTQYF,TGCGCCAGCAGCCAAGATCGGGGCACAGATACGCAGTATTTT
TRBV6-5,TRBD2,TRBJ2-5,CASSYPGGDPQETQYF,TGTGCCAGCAGTTACCCTGGGGGGGATCCCCAAGAGACCCAGTACTTC
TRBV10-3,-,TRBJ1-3,CAISESTSSTGNTIYF,TGTGCCATCAGTGAGTCGACTTCCAGTACTGGAAACACCATATATTTT
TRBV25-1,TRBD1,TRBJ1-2,CASSDNRGRSYGYTF,TGTGCCAGCAGTGACAACAGGGGGCGCAGCTATGGCTACACCTTC
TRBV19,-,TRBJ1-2,CASSIQGIKSYGYTF,TGTGCCAGTAGTATACAGGGAATTAAATCCTATGGCTACACCTTC
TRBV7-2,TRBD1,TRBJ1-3,CASSLSGQGVDTIYF,TGTGCCAGCAGCTTATCGGGACAGGGGGTGGACACCATATATTTT
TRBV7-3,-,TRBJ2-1,CASSLEGVWDEQFF,TGTGCCAGCAGCTTAGAGGGGGTTTGGGATGAGCAGTTCTTC
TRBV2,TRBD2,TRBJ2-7,CASSAGLAEDQILYEQYF,TGTGCCAGCAGCGCCGGACTAGCGGAAGATCAGATCCTATACGAGCAGTACTTC
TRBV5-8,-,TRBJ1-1,CASSLETGITEAFF,TGTGCCAGCAGCTTGGAAACAGGGATTACTGAAGCTTTCTTT
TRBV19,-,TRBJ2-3,CASSPSAGVSTDTQYF,TGTGCCAGTAGTCCCTCCGCAGGGGTCAGCACAGATACGCAGTATTTT
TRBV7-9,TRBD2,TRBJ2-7,CASSPGRVTYEQYF,TGTGCCAGCAGCCCAGGGAGGGTCACCTACGAGCAGTACTTC
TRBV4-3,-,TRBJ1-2,CASSPNKEGSNLYGYTF,TGCGCCAGCAGCCCTAACAAGGAGGGCAGCAATCTCTATGGCTACACCTTC
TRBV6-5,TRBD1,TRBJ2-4,CASSANRGTKNIQYF,TGTGCCAGCAGTGCGAACAGGGGTACCAAAAACATTCAGTACTTC
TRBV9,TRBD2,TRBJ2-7,CASSNGLAEYEQYF,TGTGCCAGCAGCAATGGACTAGCGGAGTACGAGCAGTACTTC
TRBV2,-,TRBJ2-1,CATLMARPDNEQFF,TGTGCCACTTTAATGGCGCGGCCGGACAATGAGCAGTTCTTC
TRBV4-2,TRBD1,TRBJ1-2,CASSQDLGQGAFGYTF,TGTGCCAGCAGCCAAGATCTTGGACAGGGGGCATTCGGCTACACCTTC
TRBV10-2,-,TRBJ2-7,CASSVSVNGAQYF,TGCGCCAGCAGTGTGAGCGTAAACGGAGCGCAGTACTTC
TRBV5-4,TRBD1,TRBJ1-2,CASSLDRGAILGGYTF,TGTGCCAGCAGCTTAGACAGGGGTGCCATCCTGGGGGGCTACACCTTC
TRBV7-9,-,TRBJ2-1,CASSLEPLSNQFF,TGTGCCAGCAGCTTAGAGCCGCTTAGCAATCAGTTCTTC
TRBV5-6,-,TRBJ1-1,CASSLASMWNTEAFF,TGTGCCAGCAGCTTAGCGAGCATGTGGAACACTGAAGCTTTCTTT
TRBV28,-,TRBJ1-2,CASSFGKPNYGYTF,TGTGCCAGCAGTTTCGGGAAACCTAACTATGGCTACACCTTC
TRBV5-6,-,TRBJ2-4,CASSSRTVLAKNIQYF,TGTGCCAGCAGCTCCAGGACAGTCCTAGCCAAAAACATTCAGTACTTC
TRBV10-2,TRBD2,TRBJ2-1,CASSGLPIAGLAGFREQFF,TGCGCCAGCAGTGGGCTGCCAATCGCGGGACTAGCGGGGTTTAGGGAGCAGTTCTTC
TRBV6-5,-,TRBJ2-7,CASTPGVSYEQYF,TGTGCCAGCACTCCAGGGGTAAGCTACGAGCAGTACTTC
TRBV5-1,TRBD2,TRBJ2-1,CASSLSLAGGTFLNEQFF,TGCGCCAGCAGCTTGTCTCTAGCGGGGGGTACATTTCTCAATGAGCAGTTCTTC
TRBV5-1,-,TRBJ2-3,CASSSLDGEDTQYF,TGCGCCAGCAGCTCCCTTGACGGGGAGGATACGCAGTATTTT
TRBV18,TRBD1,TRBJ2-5,CASSSRQGETQYF,TGTGCCAGCTCATCCAGACAGGGGGAGACCCAGTACTTC
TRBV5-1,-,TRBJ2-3,CASSLGAGTDTQYF,TGCGCCAGCAGCTTGGGGGCTGGCACAGATACGCAGTATTTT
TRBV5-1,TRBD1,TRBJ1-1,CASSSGGTGRYDTEAFF,TGCGCCAGCAGCTCCGGGGGGACAGGGAGATATGACACTGAAGCTTTCTTT
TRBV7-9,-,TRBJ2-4,CASSLGDILAKNIQYF,TGTGCCAGCAGCTTAGGGGACATTTTAGCCAAAAACATTCAGTACTTC
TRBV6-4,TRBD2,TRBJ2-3,CASSDSAGGHTDTQYF,TGTGCCAGCAGTGACTCGGCGGGGGGACACACAGATACGCAGTATTTT
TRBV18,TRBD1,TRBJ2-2,CASSDRAGTGELFF,TGTGCCAGCTCGGACAGGGCTGGGACCGGGGAGCTGTTTTTT
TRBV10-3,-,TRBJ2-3,CAISEYGGQGARDTQYF,TGTGCCATCAGTGAGTACGGGGGGCAGGGGGCACGAGATACGCAGTATTTT
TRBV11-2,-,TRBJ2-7,CASSPTGATRPEQYF,TGTGCCAGCAGTCCCACTGGGGCAACGAGGCCGGAGCAGTACTTC
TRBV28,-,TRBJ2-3,CASSSGTDTQYF,TGTGCCAGCAGTTCCGGGACAGATACGCAGTATTTT
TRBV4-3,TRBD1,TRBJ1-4,CASSQEGDRDEKLFF,TGCGCCAGCAGCCAAGAAGGGGACAGGGATGAAAAACTGTTTTTT